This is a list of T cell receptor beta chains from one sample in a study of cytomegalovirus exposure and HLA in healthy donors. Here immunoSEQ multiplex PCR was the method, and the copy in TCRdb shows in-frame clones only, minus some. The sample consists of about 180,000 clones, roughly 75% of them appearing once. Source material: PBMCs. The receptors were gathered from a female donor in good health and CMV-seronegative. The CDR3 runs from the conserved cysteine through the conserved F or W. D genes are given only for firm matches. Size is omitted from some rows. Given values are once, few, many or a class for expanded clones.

CASSGPYNEQFF TGTGCCAGCAGCGGGCCCTACAATGAGCAGTTCTTC . TRBV11-2 . TRBJ2-1
CASSLLAGGAYGYTF TGTGCCAGCAGTTTATTGGCAGGGGGTGCCTATGGCTACACCTTC . TRBV27 TRBD1 TRBJ1-2
CASSPSGPSSYEQYF TGTGCCAGCAGTCCTAGCGGTCCGAGCTCCTACGAGCAGTACTTC . TRBV28 TRBD2 TRBJ2-7
CASTAYPGNYEQYF TGTGCCAGCACCGCTTATCCCGGTAACTACGAGCAGTACTTC . TRBV5-8 . TRBJ2-7
CASRDRPYEQYF TGTGCCAGCCGGGACAGGCCCTACGAGCAGTACTTC . TRBV28 TRBD1 TRBJ2-7
CASSQVVQGGNQPQHF TGTGCCAGCAGCCAAGTGGTTCAGGGAGGGAATCAGCCCCAGCATTTT few TRBV4-2 . TRBJ1-5
CASSQGGRMNTEAFF TGTGCCAGCAGTCAGGGGGGACGGATGAACACTGAAGCTTTCTTT . TRBV6-5 TRBD1 TRBJ1-1
CASSRTGNDNQPQHF TGTGCCAGCAGCCGGACAGGTAACGACAATCAGCCCCAGCATTTT . TRBV28 TRBD1 TRBJ1-5
CASNSRQGDTIYF TGTGCCAGCAACTCTCGACAGGGCGACACCATATATTTT . TRBV4-2 TRBD1 TRBJ1-3
CASSLDGGSSYNEQFF TGTGCCAGCAGCTTAGATGGGGGCTCTTCCTACAATGAGCAGTTCTTC . TRBV11-2 . TRBJ2-1
CASSEKTSVAEAFF TGTGCCAGCAGTGAAAAAACGAGTGTCGCTGAAGCTTTCTTT . TRBV6-1 . TRBJ1-1
CASRPTPPSGQETQYF TGTGCCAGCAGACCAACTCCCCCTAGCGGCCAAGAGACCCAGTACTTC . TRBV28 TRBD2 TRBJ2-5
CSVEDPTGASYGYTF TGCAGCGTTGAAGATCCGACAGGGGCGTCCTATGGCTACACCTTC . TRBV29-1 TRBD1 TRBJ1-2
CASSHSGGPQETQYF TGTGCCAGCAGCCATAGCGGGGGCCCCCAAGAGACCCAGTACTTC . TRBV13 TRBD2 TRBJ2-5
CASSFTGLAGKDTQYF TGTGCCAGCAGCTTTACTGGACTAGCGGGAAAAGATACGCAGTATTTT . TRBV7-2 TRBD2 TRBJ2-3
CASSFAGQGRDTEAFF TGTGCCAGCAGCTTCGCAGGACAGGGGAGGGACACTGAAGCTTTCTTT . TRBV5-6 TRBD1 TRBJ1-1
CASRLAFRGLVEKLFF TGTGCAAGTCGCTTAGCGTTCAGGGGCTTGGTGGAAAAACTGTTTTTT . TRBV12-2 . TRBJ1-4
CATSRDDYSNQPQHF TGTGCCACCAGCAGAGACGACTATAGCAATCAGCCCCAGCATTTT . TRBV15 . TRBJ1-5
CASSSRASGTNEQFF TGTGCCAGCAGCTCGCGGGCTAGCGGGACGAATGAGCAGTTCTTC few TRBV5-4 TRBD2 TRBJ2-1
CASSDWGQGSYEQYF TGCGCCAGCAGTGATTGGGGGCAGGGTTCCTACGAGCAGTACTTC . TRBV10-2 . TRBJ2-7
CASSQGKKGQGYGYTF TGTGCCAGCAGCCAAGGAAAAAAGGGACAGGGCTATGGCTACACCTTC . TRBV4-2 TRBD1 TRBJ1-2
CASSYPQGAGNQPQHF TGTGCCAGCAGTTACCCCCAGGGGGCGGGCAATCAGCCCCAGCATTTT . TRBV6-5 TRBD1 TRBJ1-5
CASSPRDRGYQETQYF TGTGCCAGCAGCCCCCGGGACAGGGGTTACCAAGAGACCCAGTACTTC once TRBV5-4 TRBD1 TRBJ2-5
CASTRTPVDTEAFF TGTGCCAGCACACGGACTCCGGTGGACACTGAAGCTTTCTTT . TRBV2 . TRBJ1-1
CSERNLGEQFF TGCAGCGAGCGGAACCTCGGTGAGCAGTTCTTC . TRBV29-1 . TRBJ2-1
CASSLAGVRDEKLFF TGTGCCAGCAGCTTAGCAGGGGTACGGGATGAAAAACTGTTTTTT . TRBV7-2 . TRBJ1-4
CASSYRRRPGQETQYF TGCGCCAGCAGCTACCGGCGGAGGCCGGGGCAAGAGACCCAGTACTTC few TRBV5-1 . TRBJ2-5
CASSLGQVYGYTF TGTGCCAGCAGCCTGGGACAGGTCTATGGCTACACCTTC . TRBV7-2 TRBD1 TRBJ1-2
CASSDQGYNEQFF TGTGCCAGCAGTGATCAGGGTTACAATGAGCAGTTCTTC . TRBV2 . TRBJ2-1
CASSLARTGFYEQYF TGTGCCAGCAGCTTAGCGAGGACAGGGTTCTACGAGCAGTACTTC once TRBV7-2 TRBD1 TRBJ2-7
CASSLVGSSGIQYF TGCGCCAGCAGCTTGGTAGGGTCCAGCGGCATTCAGTACTTC . TRBV5-1 . TRBJ2-4